The 21 T cell receptor beta chains reported below all come from one sample, sequenced in a study of CD8+ T cells in alopecia areata. It was cDNA, reverse transcribed from extracted RNA, that served as the sequencing template. The data were produced by immunoSEQ multiplex PCR, yet TCRdb's version contains in-frame clones alone and is incomplete. Of around 100,000 clones in the sample, over 70% were seen once. Regarding treatment: oral pan-JAK inhibitor, 5-10 mg twice daily. This sample comprised CD8+ T cells sorted from blood, obtained at approximately week 42, from a patient treated with tofacitinib. The receptors derive from a human donor with alopecia areata.

The V and J genes are TRBV4-3 and TRBJ2-7; TRBD1 is a possible D gene (5 bases). CDR3 length equals 14 residues. Trimming left V 0 bases short and J 3 bases short, with 9 bases between. Germline CDR1 LGHNA, CDR2 YSLEER. The CDR3 DNA reads as TGCGCCAGCAGCCAAGACGAAACAGGCTACGAGCAGTACTTC. It translates to CASSQDETGYEQYF.

V is TRBV29-1 and J is TRBJ1-2; D is undetermined. CDR1 and CDR2 (germline): SQVTM, ANQGSEA. The CDR3 loop spans 17 amino acids. Deletions cut 4 bases from V and 4 bases from J, with 25 bases between. CDR3 sequence reads: CSVGLEDRDPFFYGYTF. The CDR3 nucleotides read TGCAGCGTTGGCCTAGAGGACCGAGACCCATTTTTCTATGGCTACACCTTC. Full variable domain (remainder filled in from reference TRBV29-1 and TRBJ1-2): SAVISQKPSRDICQRGTSLTIQCQVDSQVTMMFWYRQQPGQSLTLIATANQGSEATYESGFVIDKFPISRPNLTFSTLTVSNMSPEDSSIYLCSVGLEDRDPFFYGYTFGSGTRLTVV.

For the CDR3, the DNA is TGTGCCAGCAGCTTAGGAACCGGGACAGGGTCCACTGAAGCTTTCTTT. Residues: CASSLGTGTGSTEAFF. The chain joins TRBV11-2 to TRBJ1-1; TRBD1 agrees at 9 bases. CDR3 length equals 16 residues. Per the germline V gene, CDR1 is SGHAT and CDR2 is FQNNGV. V trimming: 1 base; J trimming: 4 bases; junction bases outside the gene matches: 7.

The chain employs TRBV6-5 and TRBJ1-1, with D perhaps TRBD1 (6 bases). Trimming took off 6 bases at V and 1 base at J, with 12 bases between the two ends. Germline V gene data show CDR1 as MNHEY and CDR2 as SVGAGI. The CDR3 has 14 residues. DNA for the CDR3: TGTGCCAGCAGACCATTGACAGGGAACACTGAAGCTTTCTTT. It translates to CASRPLTGNTEAFF.

The CDR3 sequence: CASSLGQGRFYEQYF. In nucleotides, the CDR3 is TGTGCCAGCAGCTTAGGACAGGGTCGATTCTACGAGCAGTACTTC. This chain joins TRBV11-1 and TRBJ2-7, with 7 bases lining up with TRBD1. The CDR3 has 15 residues. Looked up from germline, CDR1 is SGHAT and CDR2 is FQDESV (reference sequence). Trimming at V came to 1 base and at J to 3 bases, leaving 6 bases not matched to a gene.

This clone was detected only a few times. V usage is TRBV5-1 and J usage is TRBJ2-1; unclear D gene. From germline, CDR1 is SGHRS and CDR2 YFSETQ. CDR3 length: 12 residues. The ends were cut back, 4 bases at V and 8 bases at J, with 10 bases in the middle. The chain's CDR3 is CASSQTLDEQFF. Here the CDR3 DNA reads TGCGCCAGCAGCCAGACTCTTGATGAGCAGTTCTTC.

The genes are TRBV30 and TRBJ1-4; 7 nucleotides agree with TRBD1. V trimming: 7 bases; J trimming: 7 bases; junction bases outside the gene matches: 12. The CDR3 loop spans 14 amino acids. The germline gives CDR1 GTSNPN, CDR2 SVGIG (reference sequence). The CDR3, as DNA: TGTGCCTCCGATTCCCGGGACAGTGGTGAAAAACTGTTTTTT. Translated, it gives CASDSRDSGEKLFF.

J is TRBJ1-5 and V is TRBV6-6; TRBD1 agrees at 9 bases. CDR1 and CDR2 from the germline V gene are MNHNY and SVGAGI (reference sequence). V lost 5 bases to trimming and J lost 0 bases; unmatched junction nucleotides: 5. This CDR3 has 16 residues. This chain's CDR3 is CASSKDRGYSNQPQHF. The DNA of the CDR3 is TGTGCCAGCAGTAAAGACAGGGGGTATAGCAATCAGCCCCAGCATTTT.

Only one count was recorded for this clone. J is TRBJ1-5 and V is TRBV7-2, with a tentative D call TRBD1 (6 bases). The CDR3 is made up of 15 amino acids. Germline V gene data show CDR1 as SGHTA and CDR2 as FQGNSA. Trimming pared 3 bases from V and 2 bases from J, leaving 11 bases between. Here the CDR3 reads CASSFRGIGNQPQHF. CDR3 bases: TGTGCCAGCAGCTTTAGGGGGATTGGCAATCAGCCCCAGCATTTT.

The chain couples TRBV4-1 to TRBJ1-1, with TRBD1 matching 10 bases. Germline assignment: CDR1 MGHRA and CDR2 YSYEKL. There are 15 residues in the CDR3. V was pared by 3 bases and J by 7 bases, with 8 bases of the junction left unmatched. The CDR3 reads CASSQTGGADIEAFF. In DNA, the CDR3 is TGCGCCAGCAGCCAGACAGGGGGCGCGGATATTGAAGCTTTCTTT.

Points on this clone: The sample carries other DNA sequences with the same CDR3. The chain links TRBV30 to TRBJ1-1; D uncertain. The CDR3 runs 13 residues. Germline loops: CDR1 GTSNPN, CDR2 SVGIG (reference sequence). Trimming cost V 3 bases and J 0 bases, with 8 bases left between them. The CDR3: CAWRGSLNTEAFF. DNA for the CDR3: TGTGCCTGGAGGGGATCTTTGAACACTGAAGCTTTCTTT.

V and J are TRBV5-6 and TRBJ2-7, with D possibly TRBD1 on 5 matching bases. The CDR3 length is 12 residues. V lost 2 bases and J lost 5, with 8 bases in between. Germline V gene data show CDR1 as SGHDT and CDR2 as YYEEEE. For the CDR3, the DNA is TGTGCCAGCAGCTTAGGGGTACACGAGCAGTACTTC. Translating it yields CASSLGVHEQYF.

The V and J genes are TRBV29-1 and TRBJ1-2; D is ambiguous. The CDR3 totals 11 residues. Germline V gene lookup returns CDR1 SQVTM and CDR2 ANQGSEA. V dropped 0 bases and J dropped 8 bases, with 7 bases sitting between them. In DNA form, the CDR3 reads TGCAGCGTTGAAGACAGCGGGGGCTACACCTTC. Its translation is CSVEDSGGYTF. Supplemented by reference TRBV29-1 and TRBJ1-2, the full variable domain reads SAVISQKPSRDICQRGTSLTIQCQVDSQVTMMFWYRQQPGQSLTLIATANQGSEATYESGFVIDKFPISRPNLTFSTLTVSNMSPEDSSIYLCSVEDSGGYTFGSGTRLTVV.

This chain connects TRBV2 to TRBJ2-6; TRBD1 is a possible D gene (5 bases). V shed 7 bases and J shed 3 bases, with 16 bases lying between them. CDR1 is SNHLY, CDR2 FYNNEI, per germline. The CDR3 runs to 16 residues. The CDR3 coding sequence is TGTGCCAGCATCCGGGTTGGCAGGGATGGGGCCAACGTCCTGACTTTC. Amino acids: CASIRVGRDGANVLTF.

The chain links TRBV14 to TRBJ2-7; D uncertain. CDR1 is SGHDN and CDR2 is FVKESK in the germline V gene. This CDR3 comprises 12 residues. Trimming stripped 3 bases from V and 3 bases from J, with 6 bases between. DNA of the CDR3: TGTGCCAGCAGCCATTTAGGCTACGAGCAGTACTTC. Its translation: CASSHLGYEQYF. Full variable domain (missing parts from reference TRBV14 and TRBJ2-7): EAGVTQFPSHSVIEKGQTVTLRCDPISGHDNLYWYRRVMGKEIKFLLHFVKESKQDESGMPNNRFLAERTGGTYSTLKVQPAELEDSGVYFCASSHLGYEQYFGPGTRLTVT.

The genes are TRBV4-3 and TRBJ2-7; no firm D call. Trimming took 0 bases from V and 0 from J, leaving 9 bases between them. The CDR3 consists of 15 residues. Germline loops: CDR1 LGHNA, CDR2 YSLEER. This CDR3 reads CASSQDLGISYEQYF. CDR3 in DNA: TGCGCCAGCAGCCAAGATTTGGGCATCTCCTACGAGCAGTACTTC.

This clone was seen once. CDR3 residues: CSVLSGTSEGYTF. DNA of the CDR3: TGCAGCGTTTTATCGGGGACTTCGGAGGGCTACACCTTC. The gene calls are TRBV29-1 and TRBJ1-2, with a tentative D call TRBD1 (5 bases). Trimming cost V 5 bases and J 8 bases, with 18 bases left between them. CDR3 length: 13 residues. Germline V lookup: CDR1 SQVTM, CDR2 ANQGSEA. The full variable domain, completed using reference TRBV29-1 and TRBJ1-2, is SAVISQKPSRDICQRGTSLTIQCQVDSQVTMMFWYRQQPGQSLTLIATANQGSEATYESGFVIDKFPISRPNLTFSTLTVSNMSPEDSSIYLCSVLSGTSEGYTFGSGTRLTVV.

This clone is a singleton in its sample. The rearrangement links TRBV7-3 to TRBJ2-3; TRBD2 might be the D (6 bases). Germline V gene sequence: CDR1 SGHTA, CDR2 FQGTGA. Trimming removed 5 bases at V and 2 bases at J, with 11 bases between. The CDR3 totals 14 residues. In nucleotides, the CDR3 is TGTGCCAGCAGCCGCAGCGGGTCCACAGATACGCAGTATTTT. Its translation is CASSRSGSTDTQYF.

The chain couples TRBV2 to TRBJ1-2, with a weak D call TRBD1 (5 bases). Trimming removed 3 bases at V and 4 bases at J, with 24 bases between. This CDR3 region has 18 residues. In germline, CDR1 is SNHLY, CDR2 FYNNEI. The CDR3 loop reads CASSDPDNKETGSYGYTF. CDR3 sequence (DNA): TGTGCCAGCAGTGACCCGGACAATAAGGAGACGGGGAGCTATGGCTACACCTTC. The full variable domain, with the rest looked up from reference TRBV2 and TRBJ1-2, is EPEVTQTPSHQVTQMGQEVILRCVPISNHLYFYWYRQILGQKVEFLVSFYNNEISEKSEIFDDQFSVERPDGSNFTLKIRSTKLEDSAMYFCASSDPDNKETGSYGYTFGSGTRLTVV.

The chain employs TRBV7-2 and TRBJ2-7; tentatively, D is TRBD1 or TRBD2 (6 bases each). The CDR3 totals 14 residues. Germline lookup yields CDR1 SGHTA and CDR2 FQGNSA. With 7 bases removed from V and 12 bases from J, the gap between germline ends came to 25 bases. In DNA, the CDR3 is TGTGCCAGCACTCTGGGGGCGGGGATGACTCAGTTGTACTTC. This codes for CASTLGAGMTQLYF.

The table lists this clone with a few counts. The V gene is TRBV11-2, the J gene TRBJ2-1; D possibly corresponds to TRBD1 (8 bases). V lost 0 bases to trimming and J lost 8 bases, with 17 bases between them. This CDR3 has 16 amino acids. CDR1 is SGHAT, CDR2 FQNNGV, per germline. In DNA, the CDR3 is TGTGCCAGCAGCTTAGAAGCAGGGGGCCGGGGGGATGAGCAGTTCTTC. It translates to CASSLEAGGRGDEQFF. Looking up the rest from reference TRBV11-2 and TRBJ2-1 gives the full variable domain: EAGVAQSPRYKIIEKRQSVAFWCNPISGHATLYWYQQILGQGPKLLIQFQNNGVVDDSQLPKDRFSAERLKGVDSTLKIQPAKLEDSAVYLCASSLEAGGRGDEQFFGPGTRLTVL.